A single T cell receptor beta chain is shown here with its context. The data stem from a study of shared clonotypes between healthy human individuals. The trim removed 1 base at V and 1 base at J, leaving 0 bases unmatched. CDR1 is SEHNR, CDR2 FQNEAQ, per germline (reference sequence). The CDR3 is made up of 16 amino acids. Every subset had its genomic DNA shared out evenly among several immunoSEQ plates. The repertoire was sequenced with immunoSEQ multiplex PCR; TCRdb's copy has only in-frame clones and lacks some. The sample has about 1 million clones, around 76% seen once; the top ten hold 1.2% to 1.5%.

J is TRBJ2-2 and V is TRBV7-9; 10 bases are a match to TRBD2. The source is a man aged 18-30 years in good health. Material: memory CD4+ T cells sorted from blood. The subset: CD45RA-negative fraction. This CDR3 reads CASSLGTSGNTGELFF. CDR3 DNA: TGTGCCAGCAGCTTAGGGACTAGCGGGAACACCGGGGAGCTGTTTTTT.